A selection of T cell receptor beta chains follows, all from one sample in a study of blood T cells in healthy people across ages. TCRdb recomputed calls from the 5' RACE reads with MiXCR, one row per CDR3 protein. The sample holds under 1,100,000 distinct CDR3 sequences; around 27% are singletons and the top ten take around 0.75%. The data were also submitted as part of a second study, on T cells of mothers and their children.

The sequencing sample was made of blood. The receptors were sampled from a girl aged 2 to 10 in good health. CDR3s include the opening cysteine and the closing phenylalanine or tryptophan. The D gene is left open where the match is weak. Clone size appears in some rows only: once, few, many, or a class for an expanded clone.

D gene: -; V gene: TRBV29-1; clone size: -; J gene: TRBJ2-7; CDR3 DNA: TGCAGCGCCGCATACTCTCGGGACGAGCAGTACTTC; CDR3 protein: CSAAYSRDEQYF
D gene: TRBD2; V gene: TRBV29-1; clone size: -; J gene: TRBJ2-7; CDR3 DNA: TGCAGCGTTGAACCTCTAGCGGGAGGGCCCCCCGAGCAGTACTTC; CDR3 protein: CSVEPLAGGPPEQYF
D gene: -; V gene: TRBV3-1; clone size: few; J gene: TRBJ1-5; CDR3 DNA: TGTGCCAGCAGCCAAGATCTTAGCAATCAGCCCCAGCATTTT; CDR3 protein: CASSQDLSNQPQHF
D gene: TRBD1; V gene: TRBV5-1; clone size: few; J gene: TRBJ1-6; CDR3 DNA: TGCGCCAGCAGCCACGGACAGGGGAATGGTTCACCCCTCCACTTT; CDR3 protein: CASSHGQGNGSPLHF
D gene: -; V gene: TRBV12-3/TRBV12-4; clone size: -; J gene: TRBJ1-2; CDR3 DNA: TGTGCCAGCAGTTTATGGAGCCGGAAGGCTGGCTACACCTTC; CDR3 protein: CASSLWSRKAGYTF
D gene: TRBD1; V gene: TRBV28; clone size: few; J gene: TRBJ2-2; CDR3 DNA: TGTGCCAGCAGCTCAGAGACAGGGGGCACCGGGGAGCTGTTTTTT; CDR3 protein: CASSSETGGTGELFF
D gene: TRBD2; V gene: TRBV5-5; clone size: few; J gene: TRBJ2-1; CDR3 DNA: TGTGCCAGCAGCTTGGAGTCGTGGGGGGGTAGCTCCTACAATGAGCAGTTCTTC; CDR3 protein: CASSLESWGGSSYNEQFF
D gene: -; V gene: TRBV5-5; clone size: -; J gene: TRBJ1-1; CDR3 DNA: TGTGCCAGCAGCTTACTAATAGTAGAACAGGGCATGAACACTGAAGCTTTCTTT; CDR3 protein: CASSLLIVEQGMNTEAFF
D gene: -; V gene: TRBV11-3; clone size: -; J gene: TRBJ2-7; CDR3 DNA: TGTGCCAGCAGCACCAGACAGAACTACGAGCAGTACTTC; CDR3 protein: CASSTRQNYEQYF
D gene: -; V gene: TRBV20-1; clone size: -; J gene: TRBJ2-7; CDR3 DNA: TGCAGTGCTAGAGATTTTCGTTTGACCTCCTACGAGCAGTACTTC; CDR3 protein: CSARDFRLTSYEQYF
D gene: -; V gene: TRBV7-9; clone size: many; J gene: TRBJ1-2; CDR3 DNA: TGTGCCAGCAGCGCCGGACTAGAGGATGGCTACACCTTC; CDR3 protein: CASSAGLEDGYTF
D gene: TRBD1; V gene: TRBV5-1; clone size: few; J gene: TRBJ1-1; CDR3 DNA: TGCGCCAGCAAGGACCGTACTGCAATAAACAGGGGGCTTATCTTT; CDR3 protein: CASKDRTAINRGLIF
D gene: -; V gene: TRBV1; clone size: few; J gene: TRBJ2-7; CDR3 DNA: TGCACCAGCAGCCAACCCCTTGGACAGGTACAGTACGAGCAGTACTTC; CDR3 protein: CTSSQPLGQVQYEQYF
D gene: -; V gene: TRBV4-3; clone size: few; J gene: TRBJ1-2; CDR3 DNA: TGCGCCAGCAGCCAAGATAATGGGCCGGCCTATGGCTACACCTTC; CDR3 protein: CASSQDNGPAYGYTF
D gene: TRBD1; V gene: TRBV7-2; clone size: many; J gene: TRBJ2-1; CDR3 DNA: TGTGCCAGCAGCAGGACAGGGAATGAGCAGTTCTTC; CDR3 protein: CASSRTGNEQFF
D gene: -; V gene: TRBV20-1; clone size: -; J gene: TRBJ2-7; CDR3 DNA: TGCAGTGCTAGAGGGCCGGAGACCTACGAGCAGTACTTC; CDR3 protein: CSARGPETYEQYF
D gene: -; V gene: TRBV7-9; clone size: -; J gene: TRBJ2-5; CDR3 DNA: TGTGCCAGCAGCCTGGTATTGTATTACGCCGAAGATGAGACCCAGTACTTC; CDR3 protein: CASSLVLYYAEDETQYF
D gene: -; V gene: TRBV29-1; clone size: -; J gene: TRBJ2-7; CDR3 DNA: TGCAGCGTTGAAGGGTTGGGGGGTGACTCCTACGAGCAGTACTTC; CDR3 protein: CSVEGLGGDSYEQYF
D gene: TRBD1; V gene: TRBV6-2/TRBV6-3; clone size: many; J gene: TRBJ2-4; CDR3 DNA: TGTGCCAGCAGTTACTTGGGACAGAAAAACATTCAGTACTTC; CDR3 protein: CASSYLGQKNIQYF
D gene: -; V gene: TRBV21-1; clone size: -; J gene: TRBJ2-7; CDR3 DNA: TGTGCCAGCAGCAAGGAAGCTTCCAACGAGCAGTACTTC; CDR3 protein: CASSKEASNEQYF
D gene: TRBD1; V gene: TRBV29-1; clone size: few; J gene: TRBJ1-2; CDR3 DNA: TGCAGCGTTGATCGAGGGACAGGCTATGGCTACACCTTC; CDR3 protein: CSVDRGTGYGYTF
D gene: -; V gene: TRBV4-1; clone size: -; J gene: TRBJ2-7; CDR3 DNA: TGCGCCAGCAGCCCTTCCGAGGGACTCTCCGACCCCTACGAGCAGTACTTC; CDR3 protein: CASSPSEGLSDPYEQYF
D gene: -; V gene: TRBV12-3/TRBV12-4; clone size: few; J gene: TRBJ2-3; CDR3 DNA: TGTGCCAGCACTTCCTGGGGAGGCACAGATACGCAGTATTTT; CDR3 protein: CASTSWGGTDTQYF
D gene: TRBD2; V gene: TRBV28; clone size: -; J gene: TRBJ2-1; CDR3 DNA: TGTGCCATCCGGGAGGCCACCTACAATGAGCAGTTCTTC; CDR3 protein: CAIREATYNEQFF
D gene: -; V gene: TRBV6-1; clone size: -; J gene: TRBJ1-3; CDR3 DNA: TGTGCCAGCACCCTATTAAGGGGGGCTAAGGGAAACACCATATATTTT; CDR3 protein: CASTLLRGAKGNTIYF
D gene: -; V gene: TRBV5-5; clone size: -; J gene: TRBJ2-5; CDR3 DNA: TGTGCCAGCAGCTTCCGGATGGGGCAAGAGACCCAGTACTTC; CDR3 protein: CASSFRMGQETQYF
D gene: -; V gene: TRBV4-3; clone size: many; J gene: TRBJ1-1; CDR3 DNA: TGCGCCAGCAGCCAAGATAGTGGAGCTGAAGCTTTCTTT; CDR3 protein: CASSQDSGAEAFF
D gene: -; V gene: TRBV6-5; clone size: -; J gene: TRBJ1-2; CDR3 DNA: TGTGCCAGCAGTGGGGAGGGGGTCGCTAACTATGGCTACACCTTC; CDR3 protein: CASSGEGVANYGYTF
D gene: -; V gene: TRBV6-2/TRBV6-3; clone size: few; J gene: TRBJ2-1; CDR3 DNA: TGTGCCAGCAGTTACTTCTATGAGCAGTTCTTC; CDR3 protein: CASSYFYEQFF
D gene: -; V gene: TRBV29-1; clone size: once; J gene: TRBJ2-1; CDR3 DNA: TGCAGCGTTCAAGGAGAGAGCTCCTACAATGAGCAGTTCTTC; CDR3 protein: CSVQGESSYNEQFF
D gene: -; V gene: TRBV29-1; clone size: few; J gene: TRBJ2-7; CDR3 DNA: TGCAGCGCCCGCCGGGGCGACGAGCAGTACTTC; CDR3 protein: CSARRGDEQYF